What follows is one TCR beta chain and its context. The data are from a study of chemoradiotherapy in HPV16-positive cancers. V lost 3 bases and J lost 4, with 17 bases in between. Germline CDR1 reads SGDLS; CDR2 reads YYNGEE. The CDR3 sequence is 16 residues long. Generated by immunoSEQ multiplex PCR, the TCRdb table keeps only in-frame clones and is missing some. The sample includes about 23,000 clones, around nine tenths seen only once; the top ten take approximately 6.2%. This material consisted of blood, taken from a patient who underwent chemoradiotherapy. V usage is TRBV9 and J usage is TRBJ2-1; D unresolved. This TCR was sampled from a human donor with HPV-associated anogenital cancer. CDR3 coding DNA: TGTGCCAGCAGCGACCTTACACACTCTCGGTACAATGAGCAGTTCTTC. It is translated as CASSDLTHSRYNEQFF.